Sequencing of this T cell receptor beta chain was carried out in a study of cytomegalovirus exposure and HLA in healthy donors (dated by TCRdb to 2016 to 2017). The study in broad terms: According to an earlier analysis of 587 of the donors, about 180 million T cells yielded roughly 110 million unique TCR beta sequences and 276 Gb of sequence data. About 300 gigabases of sequencing data and tens of millions of unique TCR sequences were included in an early release covering about 620 HLA-typed donors. Among the roughly 400 genotyped donors, around 79% belonged to the genetic ancestry cluster associated with self-reported Caucasian donors. The study was designed to test whether signatures of past pathogen exposure could be identified by cataloging public T cell receptors. The study profiled the T cell repertoires of hundreds of subjects by immunosequencing and related them to cytomegalovirus serostatus. A separate validation cohort of 100 to 150 different subjects was used in addition to the 666-subject first cohort. To predict cytomegalovirus infection status, the study combined high-throughput TCR immunosequencing, statistical association of individual TCRs with disease status, and machine learning. A later analysis re-examined previously published TCR beta repertoires from 610 or so donors and added high-resolution HLA genotyping to investigate patterns of TCR occurrence. Rather than drawing on any new phenotypic data, the later analysis identified candidate immune exposures from TCR beta sequences and the way those sequences occurred across donors. In an earlier analysis of 587 of the donors, high-throughput TCR beta sequencing was used to judge whether each TCR beta V gene segment behaved as functional or pseudogenic. Donor age, sex, ethnicity and CMV serostatus were compiled alongside the repertoire data. A later genetic analysis used genome-wide SNP genotypes for about 65% of the 666 donors, treating that subset as a discovery cohort. All discovery cohort repertoires had been generated on a single sequencing platform. Both class I and class II loci were covered by HLA typing, at four-digit resolution. Typing coverage differed by locus: A, B, C, DRB1 and DQB1 were typed in about 620-630 donors, DQA1 in 500 to 550, DPA1 in around 580, and DPB1 in 450 to 480. Because of strong linkage in the cohort, roughly five DR-DQ haplotypes were treated as single units for association and clustering. Among 300 to 500 genotyped donors of the cohort, an average of approximately 240,000 unique TCR beta nucleotide sequences was sequenced per donor, of which 15% to 20% were non-productive. Overall results and qualifications from the work: Immune exposure information for the cohort was limited to CMV serostatus. In vitro tests confirmed that a few of the cytomegalovirus-associated TCR beta chains recognize cytomegalovirus antigens. The presence/absence analyses assumed that sequencing depth was roughly uniform across donors, and that assumption may not be true. When HLA alleles, especially DR and DQ, strongly co-occurred, attributing TCR associations to individual alleles was difficult. A later analysis found that most CMV-associated TCR beta chains appeared HLA-restricted, with HLA associations seemingly driven largely by CMV exposure. According to a later analysis, parvovirus B19, influenza, CMV and Epstein-Barr virus appeared linked to several top co-occurrence clusters. Correlated functional status among segregating V segments might reflect linkage disequilibrium, but an unknown experimental factor could not be ruled out. Broadly in line with IMGT annotations, most TCR beta V segments showed up in productive rearrangements about 87% or about 30% of the time in an earlier analysis of several hundred of the donors. Around 16 rarely observed V segments, including chromosome 9 orphons, were excluded from the earlier analysis of several hundred of the donors because counts were too low. The cohort was sequenced for TCR beta chains only, and without alpha or paired-chain data the features that could be detected were limited. Cytomegalovirus status was reported to be diagnosed by the classifier with high specificity and sensitivity in both the original and validation cohorts. Because the 87-base-pair reads could not distinguish some IMGT-functional V segments, including TRBV6-2 and TRBV6-3, those segments were excluded. Compared with the approximately 710-donor mean, donors in an Asian-associated ancestry cluster had fewer N-insertions in productive TCRs, according to a later genetic analysis. According to the authors, the approach could potentially be generalized to other disease states and immunological phenotypes. A further reported finding was that TCR beta sequences accurately predicted the HLA-A and HLA-B alleles for most subjects in the first cohort. In the study, some 160 TCR beta chains were listed as associated with cytomegalovirus. Compared with equally common non-associated chains, HLA-associated TCR beta chains in a later analysis were more clonally expanded and had lower generation probabilities. A later analysis associated about 17,000 TCR beta sequences with specific HLA alleles at a false discovery rate of 0.05. While some public TCRs were present in many individuals, most TCR sequences turned up only very rarely across donors. A group of highly shared sequence variants was considered likely to be a technical artifact of the sequencing pipeline. An association between a missense DCLRE1C variant and V-gene and J-gene trimming of TCR beta chains was found in a later genetic analysis and replicated in an independent cohort. In a later analysis, TCR association rates were found to vary across HLA loci, with the most associated TCRs seen for DRB1 alleles and the fewest for HLA-C alleles. Because some donors lacked HLA typing at each locus, the association tests relied only on the typed subset.

The cohort was made up of approximately 670 healthy bone marrow donors. At the time of sampling, all cohort members were nominally healthy, though unrecorded immune exposures were likely present. The donor tested CMV seropositive, placing the donor among the 290 or so seropositive members of the cohort. A peripheral blood sample was collected from each donor, and TCR beta sequencing was performed on peripheral blood mononuclear cells. Genomic DNA extraction from the blood cell samples was performed with the Qiagen DNeasy Blood Extraction Kit. This clone has more than one count but fewer than ten. Its cognate antigen has yet to be identified. No much larger clone is present one base from it, and per-base qualities are unavailable. V loses 3 bases of germline sequence and J loses 8 bases, and the interval between the two ends is 11 bases. Sequences SGHNT (CDR1) and YYREEE (CDR2) are obtained from the germline V gene (reference sequence). Counted from cysteine to phenylalanine, this CDR3 has 13 amino acids. CDR3 DNA only is kept here, 39 bases in frame from base 1.

The library was produced with the immunoSEQ multiplex PCR assay. For the multiplex PCR, a mixture combining 60 forward primers for TCR Vbeta segments and 13 reverse primers for TCR Jbeta segments was used. Amplification of the CDR3 region of rearranged TCR beta genes was performed with a multiplex PCR assay on genomic DNA. The Illumina HiSeq System was used to sequence the amplified TCR beta libraries as 87-base-pair reads. Regarding the original processing steps: A later analysis counted about 76 million unique TCR beta chains across the 690 or so repertoires, and some 11 million of these chains were shared by at least two donors. Raw reads were error-corrected and collapsed into unique sequences with a nearest-neighbor algorithm that merged closely related sequences to remove PCR and sequencing errors. V, D and J gene segments were assigned by aligning CDR3 sequences to IMGT reference sequences. For a sequence to be retained, at least a six-nucleotide match to both a V gene segment and a J gene segment was required. A rearrangement was called productive if the CDR3 had no stop codons and remained in frame with V and J, and every other rearrangement was called non-productive. CDR3 was defined by IMGT convention, running from the second conserved V-encoded cysteine to the conserved J-encoded phenylalanine. The earlier analysis of 587 of the donors excluded sequences that lacked an unambiguous match to a single V gene segment. In an earlier analysis of some 590 of the donors, a V segment was called functional when productive rearrangements were above 56.7%, and segregating when the standard deviation between donors exceeded 5%. A statistical classification framework was developed to diagnose cytomegalovirus status using the catalog of TCR beta chain sequences. A later analysis assigned V and J genes by comparing TCR nucleotide sequences with IMGT/GENE-DB human TR gene sequences. A later analysis assigned CDR3 sequences and most-parsimonious VDJ recombination scenarios with the TCRdist pipeline. In a later analysis, every TCR beta chain was defined by the combination of its CDR3 amino acid sequence and its V-gene family, and reads without a unique V-gene family were dropped. As a way to deal with suspected cross-contamination and a sequencing artifact, a later analysis dropped under 600 nucleotide sequences that were highly shared and had low generation probability. For each public chain, a later analysis derived a clonal expansion index from normalized ranks of inferred template counts within each repertoire. A later analysis computed generation probabilities with a VDJ recombination model fitted to out-of-frame rearrangements, and checked the results against IGoR. In a later analysis, TCR-TCR, TCR-HLA and TCR-CMV co-occurrence was scored with hypergeometric tests, and a repertoire-size bias correction was applied to TCR pairs. To estimate false discovery rates, a later analysis permuted the HLA or CMV assignments 20 times. A later analysis grouped co-occurring TCRs with DBSCAN, adding TCRdist sequence similarity when clustering within HLA-allele-positive subsets. For co-occurrence clustering, repertoires with fewer than 30,000 or more than 120,000 public chains were excluded, along with about five repertoires with anomalous nucleotide sharing. This is the immuneACCESS table as TCRdb keeps it, with only in-frame sequences that have V and J called. A part of the clones is gone; compared with another copy, unresolved V genes explain less than half, and the rest is unexplained. V, J and clone size reflect that table, while D and trimming were determined from the DNA. Here the sample has 100,000 to 150,000 clones; roughly 9% occur a single time. The ten largest clonotypes hold 6.5% to 8.5% of the sample.

The chain couples TRBV5-4 to TRBJ1-4; the D gene is not confidently resolved. The receptor's source is a woman between 40 and 50 years old in good health and CMV-seropositive. The sequenced sample consisted of PBMCs. Here is the DNA: TGTGCCAGCAGCTCGGGAGTTAGCGAAAAACTGTTTTTT. This yields the protein CASSSGVSEKLFF.